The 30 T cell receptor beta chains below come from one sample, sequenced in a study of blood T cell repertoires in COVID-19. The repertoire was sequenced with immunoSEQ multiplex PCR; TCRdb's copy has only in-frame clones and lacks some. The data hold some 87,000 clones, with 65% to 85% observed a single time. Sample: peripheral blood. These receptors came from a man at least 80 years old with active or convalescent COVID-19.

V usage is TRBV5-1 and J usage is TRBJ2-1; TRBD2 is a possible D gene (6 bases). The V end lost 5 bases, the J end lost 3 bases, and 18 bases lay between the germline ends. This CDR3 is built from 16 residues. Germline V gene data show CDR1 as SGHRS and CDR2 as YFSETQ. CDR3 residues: CASRGVGRDDYNEQFF. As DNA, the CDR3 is TGCGCCAGCAGGGGGGTAGGGCGGGATGACTACAATGAGCAGTTCTTC.

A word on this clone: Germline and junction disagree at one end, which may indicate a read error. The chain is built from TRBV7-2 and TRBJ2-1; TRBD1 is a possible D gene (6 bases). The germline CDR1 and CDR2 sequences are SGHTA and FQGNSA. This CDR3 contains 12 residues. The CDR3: CASSLDRASVVF. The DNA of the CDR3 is TGTGCCAGCAGCTTAGACAGGGCCAGCGTTGTCTTC.

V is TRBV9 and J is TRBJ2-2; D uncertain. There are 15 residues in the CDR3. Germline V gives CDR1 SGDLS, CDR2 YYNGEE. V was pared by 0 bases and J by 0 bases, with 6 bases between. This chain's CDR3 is CASSVGSTNTGELFF. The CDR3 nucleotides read TGTGCCAGCAGCGTAGGTTCAACGAACACCGGGGAGCTGTTTTTT.

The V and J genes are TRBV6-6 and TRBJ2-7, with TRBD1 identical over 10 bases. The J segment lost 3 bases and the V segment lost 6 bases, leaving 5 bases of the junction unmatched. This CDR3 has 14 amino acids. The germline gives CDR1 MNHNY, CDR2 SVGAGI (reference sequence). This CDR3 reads CASSRGTGVYEQYF. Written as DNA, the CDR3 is TGTGCCAGCAGCAGGGGGACAGGGGTCTACGAGCAGTACTTC.

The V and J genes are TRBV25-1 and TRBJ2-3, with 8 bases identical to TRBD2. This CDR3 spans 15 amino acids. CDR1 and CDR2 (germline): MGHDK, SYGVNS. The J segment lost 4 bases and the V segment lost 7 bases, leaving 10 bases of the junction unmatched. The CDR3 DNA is TGTGCCAGCAACCCCCTCAGCGGGAGCGCAGATACGCAGTATTTT. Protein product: CASNPLSGSADTQYF. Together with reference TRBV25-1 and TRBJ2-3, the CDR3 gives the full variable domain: EADIYQTPRYLVIGTGKKITLECSQTMGHDKMYWYQQDPGMELHLIHYSYGVNSTEKGDLSSESTVSRIRTEHFPLTLESARPSHTSQYLCASNPLSGSADTQYFGPGTRLTVL.

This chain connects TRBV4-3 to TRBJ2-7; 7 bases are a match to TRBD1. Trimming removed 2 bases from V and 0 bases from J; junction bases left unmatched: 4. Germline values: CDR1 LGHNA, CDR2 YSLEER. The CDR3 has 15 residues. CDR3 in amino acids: CASSQFTGASYEQYF. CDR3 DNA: TGCGCCAGCAGCCAATTTACAGGGGCCTCCTACGAGCAGTACTTC.

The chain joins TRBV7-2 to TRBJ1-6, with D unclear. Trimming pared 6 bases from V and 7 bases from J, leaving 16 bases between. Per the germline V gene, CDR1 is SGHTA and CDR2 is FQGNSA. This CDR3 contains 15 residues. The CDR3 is CASSPAAAYNSPLHF. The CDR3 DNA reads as TGTGCCAGCAGTCCGGCGGCGGCATACAATTCACCCCTCCACTTT.

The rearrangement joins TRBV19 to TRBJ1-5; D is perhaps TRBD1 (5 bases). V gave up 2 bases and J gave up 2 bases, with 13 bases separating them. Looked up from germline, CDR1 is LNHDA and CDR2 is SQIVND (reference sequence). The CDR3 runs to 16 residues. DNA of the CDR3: TGTGCCAGTAGTATAAGGACACCCCAGGGCAATCAGCCCCAGCATTTT. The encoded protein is CASSIRTPQGNQPQHF.

The CDR3 sequence: CSVADRGESYEQYF. The CDR3 DNA sequence: TGCAGCGTCGCCGACAGGGGAGAGTCCTACGAGCAGTACTTC. This chain connects TRBV29-1 to TRBJ2-7, with 8 bases aligning to TRBD1. CDR3 length equals 14 residues. Germline V gene lookup returns CDR1 SQVTM and CDR2 ANQGSEA. V shed 6 bases, J shed 1 base, and the junction held 8 bases outside the gene matches.

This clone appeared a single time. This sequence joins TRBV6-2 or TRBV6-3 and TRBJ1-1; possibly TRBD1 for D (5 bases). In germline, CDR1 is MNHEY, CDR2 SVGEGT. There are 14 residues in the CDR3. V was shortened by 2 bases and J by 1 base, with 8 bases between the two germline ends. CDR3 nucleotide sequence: TGTGCCAGCAGTTACACAGGCAGGAACACTGAAGCTTTCTTT. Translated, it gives CASSYTGRNTEAFF.

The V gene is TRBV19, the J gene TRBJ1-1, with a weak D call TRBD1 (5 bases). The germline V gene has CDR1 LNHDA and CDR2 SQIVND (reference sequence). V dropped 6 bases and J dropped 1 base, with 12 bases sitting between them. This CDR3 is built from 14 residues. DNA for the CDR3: TGTGCCAGTAGCCCTTCAGGGCAGAACACTGAAGCTTTCTTT. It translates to CASSPSGQNTEAFF.

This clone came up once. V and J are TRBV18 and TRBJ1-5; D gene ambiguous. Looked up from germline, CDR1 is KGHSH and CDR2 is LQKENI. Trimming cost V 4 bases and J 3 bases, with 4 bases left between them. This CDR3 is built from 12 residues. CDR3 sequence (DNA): TGTGCCAGCTCACTTTACAATCAGCCCCAGCATTTT. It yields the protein CASSLYNQPQHF.

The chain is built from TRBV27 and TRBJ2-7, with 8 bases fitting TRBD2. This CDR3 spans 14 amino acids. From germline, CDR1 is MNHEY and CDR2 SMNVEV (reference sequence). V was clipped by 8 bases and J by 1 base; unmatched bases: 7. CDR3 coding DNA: TGTGCCAGCTCCCTAGCGGGTTCTTCCTACGAGCAGTACTTC. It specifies CASSLAGSSYEQYF.

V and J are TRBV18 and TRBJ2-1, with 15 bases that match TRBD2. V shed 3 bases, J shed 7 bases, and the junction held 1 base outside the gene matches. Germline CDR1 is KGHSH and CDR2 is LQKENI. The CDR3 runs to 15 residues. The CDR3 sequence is CASSPGTSGRNEQFF. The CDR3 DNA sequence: TGTGCCAGCTCACCGGGGACTAGCGGGAGGAATGAGCAGTTCTTC.

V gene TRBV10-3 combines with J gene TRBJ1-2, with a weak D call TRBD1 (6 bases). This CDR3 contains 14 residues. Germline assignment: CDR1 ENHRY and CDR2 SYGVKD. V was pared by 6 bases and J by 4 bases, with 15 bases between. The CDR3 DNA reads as TGTGCCATCAGCCAGGGGTCGACCTTCTATGGCTACACCTTC. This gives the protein CAISQGSTFYGYTF.

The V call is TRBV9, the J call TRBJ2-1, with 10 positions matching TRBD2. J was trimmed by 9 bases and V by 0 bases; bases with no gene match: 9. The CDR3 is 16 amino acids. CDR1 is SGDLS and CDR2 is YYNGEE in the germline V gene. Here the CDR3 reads CASSVATQRGGFEQFF. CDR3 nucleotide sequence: TGTGCCAGCAGCGTAGCCACCCAGCGGGGGGGCTTTGAGCAGTTCTTC.

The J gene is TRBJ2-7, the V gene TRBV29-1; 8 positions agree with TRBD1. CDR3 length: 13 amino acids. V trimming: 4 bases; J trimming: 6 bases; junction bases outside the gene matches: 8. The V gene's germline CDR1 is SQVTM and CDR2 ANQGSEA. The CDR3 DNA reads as TGCAGCGTTGGGTTGACAGGGGAGTCCGAGCAGTACTTC. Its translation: CSVGLTGESEQYF.

The CDR3, as DNA: TGCGCCAGCAGATCTAGCACAGATACGCAGTATTTT. Amino acids: CASRSSTDTQYF. This chain uses TRBV5-1 with TRBJ2-3; D is ambiguous. The germline V gene encodes CDR1 SGHRS and CDR2 YFSETQ. The ends were cut back, 5 bases at V and 0 bases at J, with 4 bases in the middle. The CDR3 length is 12 residues.

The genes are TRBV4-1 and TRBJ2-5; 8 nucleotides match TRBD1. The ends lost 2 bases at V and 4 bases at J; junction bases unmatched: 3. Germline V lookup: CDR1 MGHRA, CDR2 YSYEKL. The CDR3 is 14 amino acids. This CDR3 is CASSQRTGRETQYF. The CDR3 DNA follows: TGCGCCAGCAGCCAAAGGACAGGGCGAGAGACCCAGTACTTC.

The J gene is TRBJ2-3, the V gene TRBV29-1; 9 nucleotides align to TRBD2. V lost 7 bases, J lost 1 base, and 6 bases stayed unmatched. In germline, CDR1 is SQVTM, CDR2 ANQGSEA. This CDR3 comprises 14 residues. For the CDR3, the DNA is TGCAGCGCCCCTAGCGGGATGGGCACAGATACGCAGTATTTT. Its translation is CSAPSGMGTDTQYF.

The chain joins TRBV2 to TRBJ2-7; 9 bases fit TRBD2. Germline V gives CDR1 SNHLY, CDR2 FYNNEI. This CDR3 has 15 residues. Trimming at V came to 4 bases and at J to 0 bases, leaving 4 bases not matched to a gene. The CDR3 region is CASSGLAGISYEQYF. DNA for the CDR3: TGTGCCAGCAGTGGGCTAGCGGGAATCTCCTACGAGCAGTACTTC.

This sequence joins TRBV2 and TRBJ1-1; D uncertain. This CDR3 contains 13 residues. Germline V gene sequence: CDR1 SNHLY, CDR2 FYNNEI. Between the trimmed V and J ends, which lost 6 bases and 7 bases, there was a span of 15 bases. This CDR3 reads CASRPYEDDEAFF. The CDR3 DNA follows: TGTGCCAGCAGACCCTATGAAGATGATGAAGCTTTCTTT.

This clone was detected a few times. The DNA of the CDR3 is TGTGCCAGCAGTGACGGACTAGCTGGCACAGATACGCAGTATTTT. This gives the protein CASSDGLAGTDTQYF. V and J are TRBV2 and TRBJ2-3; 8 bases agree with TRBD2. Per germline, CDR1 SNHLY and CDR2 FYNNEI. This CDR3 comprises 15 residues. V lost 3 bases to trimming and J lost 1 base; unmatched junction nucleotides: 3.

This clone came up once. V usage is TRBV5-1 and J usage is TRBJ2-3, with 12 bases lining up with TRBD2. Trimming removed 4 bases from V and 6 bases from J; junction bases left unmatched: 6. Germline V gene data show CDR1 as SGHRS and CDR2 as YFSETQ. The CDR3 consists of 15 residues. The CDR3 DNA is TGCGCCAGCAGCCTGACTAGCGGGAGAGGCGATACGCAGTATTTT. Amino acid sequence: CASSLTSGRGDTQYF.

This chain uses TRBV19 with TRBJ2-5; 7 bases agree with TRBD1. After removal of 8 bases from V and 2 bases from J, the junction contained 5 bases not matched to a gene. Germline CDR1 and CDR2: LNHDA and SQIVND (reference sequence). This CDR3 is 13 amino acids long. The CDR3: CASAARGQETQYF. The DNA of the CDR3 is TGTGCCAGTGCCGCCAGGGGGCAAGAGACCCAGTACTTC. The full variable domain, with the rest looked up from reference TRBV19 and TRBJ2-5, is DGGITQSPKYLFRKEGQNVTLSCEQNLNHDAMYWYRQDPGQGLRLIYYSQIVNDFQKGDIAEGYSVSREKKESFPLTVTSAQKNPTAFYLCASAARGQETQYFGPGTRLLVL.

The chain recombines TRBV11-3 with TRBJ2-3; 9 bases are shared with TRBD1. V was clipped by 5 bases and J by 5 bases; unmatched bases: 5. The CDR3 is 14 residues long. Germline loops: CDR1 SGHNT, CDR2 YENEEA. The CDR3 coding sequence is TGTGCCAGCAGCCAAACAGGGGGCCGAGATACGCAGTATTTT. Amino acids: CASSQTGGRDTQYF.

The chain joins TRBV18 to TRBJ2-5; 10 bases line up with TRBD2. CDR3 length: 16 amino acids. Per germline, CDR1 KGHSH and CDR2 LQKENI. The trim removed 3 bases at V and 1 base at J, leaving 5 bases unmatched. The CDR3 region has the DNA TGTGCCAGCTCACCGGGTAGCGGGAGGATCCAAGAGACCCAGTACTTC. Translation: CASSPGSGRIQETQYF.

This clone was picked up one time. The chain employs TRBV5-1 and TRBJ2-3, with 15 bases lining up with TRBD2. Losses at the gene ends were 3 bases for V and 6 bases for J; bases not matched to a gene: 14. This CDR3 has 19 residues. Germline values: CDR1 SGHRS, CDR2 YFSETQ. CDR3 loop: CASSSGLAGGPPPGDTQYF. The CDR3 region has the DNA TGCGCCAGCAGCTCTGGACTAGCGGGAGGGCCTCCCCCGGGGGATACGCAGTATTTT.

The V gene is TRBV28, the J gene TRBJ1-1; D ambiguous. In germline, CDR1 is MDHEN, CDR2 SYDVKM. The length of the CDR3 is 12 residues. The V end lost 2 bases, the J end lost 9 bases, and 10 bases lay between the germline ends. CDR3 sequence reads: CASSLNSVKAFF. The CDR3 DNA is TGTGCCAGCAGTTTAAACTCCGTGAAAGCTTTCTTT.

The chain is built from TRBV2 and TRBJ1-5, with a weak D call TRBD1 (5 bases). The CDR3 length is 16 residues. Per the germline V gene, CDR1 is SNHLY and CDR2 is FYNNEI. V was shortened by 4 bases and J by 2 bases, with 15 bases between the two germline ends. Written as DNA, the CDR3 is TGTGCCAGCAGTGGACAGACGACGGGGGGCAATCAGCCCCAGCATTTT. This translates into CASSGQTTGGNQPQHF.